This T cell receptor (beta chain) was recorded in a study of CD8+ T cells in alopecia areata. RNA extraction and reverse transcription yielded cDNA as sequencing template. Generated by immunoSEQ multiplex PCR, the TCRdb table keeps only in-frame clones and is missing some. The sample contains 190,000 or so clones, roughly 64% of which appear only once. Indicated treatment: oral pan-JAK inhibitor, 5-10 mg twice daily. Researchers gathered lesional scalp punch biopsies and peripheral blood from patients with alopecia areata. The researchers isolated CD4+ and CD8+ T cells from PBMCs by sorting. The TCR comes from a human donor with alopecia areata. This sample comprised CD8+ T cells sorted from blood, obtained at week 24, from a patient treated with tofacitinib.

CDR3 loop: CASSLFAGLPDNEQFF. The CDR3 bases are TGCGCCAGCAGCTTGTTTGCTGGACTACCGGACAATGAGCAGTTCTTC. This chain joins TRBV5-1 and TRBJ2-1, with a tentative D call TRBD2 (6 bases). From germline, CDR1 is SGHRS and CDR2 YFSETQ. V lost 1 base, J lost 5 bases, and 16 bases lay in between. This CDR3 region has 16 residues.